These 24 T cell receptor beta chains share one sample of origin, sequenced in a study of tumor and adjacent non-tumor tissue in lung cancer. TCRbeta libraries were built with three rounds of nested PCR, modified from ARM-PCR. TCRdb used MiXCR to reprocess the multiplex PCR reads, holding one entry per CDR3 protein. The profile shows about 60,000 distinct CDR3 sequences, roughly two thirds of them singletons. RNA was extracted from bulk tissue without any cell sorting. The normal lung tissue was taken more than 3 cm from the tumor edge. The sequencing input was distant non-tumor lung tissue. These receptors originate from an older man with non-small cell lung cancer.

A note on this clonotype: An end of the junction does not agree with germline; a read error may underlie this. The chain uses TRBV11-2 and TRBJ2-5, with D possibly matching TRBD2 (5 bases). Germline values: CDR1 SGHAT, CDR2 FQNNGV. The CDR3 length is 15 residues. The CDR3 loop reads CVSNLSGMFLETQYF. CDR3 DNA: TGTGTCAGCAACTTATCGGGAATGTTTTTGGAGACCCAGTACTTC.

This clonotype is medium-sized (0.01 to 0.1%) by share. CDR3 sequence: CASRQNRLSYEQYF. CDR3 DNA: TGTGCCAGCAGACAAAACAGGCTTTCCTACGAGCAGTACTTC. The V call is TRBV6-1, the J call TRBJ2-7; perhaps TRBD1 as D (5 bases). CDR3 length: 14 amino acids. V was shortened by 6 bases and J by 1 base, with 13 bases between the two germline ends. Germline V gives CDR1 MNHNS, CDR2 SASEGT.

This clonotype showed up many times. J is TRBJ1-2 and V is TRBV4-2; possible D gene TRBD1, 5 bases. This CDR3 is 16 amino acids long. Deletions cut 4 bases from V and 4 bases from J, with 19 bases between. From germline, CDR1 is LGHNA and CDR2 YNFKEQ. CDR3 sequence (DNA): TGTGCCAGCAGCCGTGACGGCGGCCCTGGGGGCTATGGCTACACCTTC. This translates into CASSRDGGPGGYGYTF.

This chain links TRBV11-2 with TRBJ2-7, with unresolved D. The V end lost 9 bases, the J end lost 5 bases, and 20 bases lay between the germline ends. Germline V CDR1 and CDR2: SGHAT, FQNNGV. This CDR3 is 14 amino acids long. CDR3: CASNSLIVRNEQYF. DNA of the CDR3: TGTGCCAGTAACTCCCTCATAGTAAGAAACGAGCAGTACTTC.

The chain recombines TRBV20-1 with TRBJ2-7; 7 bases line up with TRBD1. The V and J ends lost 4 bases and 0 bases, in that order; junction bases with no gene match: 9. The germline V gene encodes CDR1 DFQATT and CDR2 SNEGSKA (reference sequence). The CDR3 consists of 15 residues. The CDR3 DNA is TGCAGTGCTACCAGCCCAGGGGGTTCCTCCTACGAGCAGTACTTC. This translates into CSATSPGGSSYEQYF.

Worth noting for this clonotype: A much larger clonotype is one base distant, so this may be a read error. The J gene is TRBJ2-1, the V gene TRBV12-3 or TRBV12-4, with unresolved D. Deletions cut 9 bases from V and 2 bases from J, with 20 bases between. CDR3 length equals 16 residues. CDR3 sequence reads: CARGTALPWTYNEQFF. CDR3 nucleotide sequence: TGTGCCAGAGGCACAGCGTTACCATGGACCTACAATGAGCAGTTCTTC.

In the case of this clonotype: With a much larger clone just one base away, this may be a read error. The rearrangement joins TRBV14 to TRBJ2-2; D may be TRBD1 (6 bases). The CDR3 sequence is 13 residues long. Germline CDR1 is SGHDN and CDR2 is FVKESK. CDR3 loop: CVSRFRGTGELFF. Written as DNA, the CDR3 is TGTGTCAGCAGGTTCAGGGGTACCGGGGAGCTGTTTTTT.

There are many counts of this clonotype. The chain is built from TRBV7-9 and TRBJ1-2; 11 bases fit TRBD1. V was pared by 5 bases and J by 7 bases, with 15 bases of the junction left unmatched. CDR1 and CDR2 from the germline V gene are SEHNR and FQNEAQ (reference sequence). CDR3 length: 17 residues. CDR3 DNA sequence: TGTGCCAGCAGCCCTACCATCAGGGACAGGGGGACCTTTGGCTACACCTTC. It yields the protein CASSPTIRDRGTFGYTF.

There are many counts of this clonotype. V and J are TRBV6-1 and TRBJ1-2, with D unresolved. The CDR3 runs to 12 residues. The ends were cut back, 4 bases at V and 4 bases at J, with 7 bases in the middle. Germline-derived CDR1 and CDR2 are MNHNS and SASEGT. DNA for the CDR3: TGTGCCAGCAGTGCCTTATCCTATGGCTACACCTTC. It yields the protein CASSALSYGYTF.

This clonotype was detected a few times. The CDR3 coding sequence is TGCAGTGCTAGTCGAGCGGGGGCCGGGGAGCTGTTTTTT. It encodes CSASRAGAGELFF. This chain joins TRBV20-1 and TRBJ2-2; 8 nucleotides line up with TRBD2. J gave up 6 bases and V 3 bases, and 3 bases lay outside the gene matches. The CDR3 is made up of 13 amino acids. The germline gives CDR1 DFQATT, CDR2 SNEGSKA (reference sequence).

On this clonotype itself: One end of the junction varies from germline; a read error may be responsible. The rearrangement joins TRBV11-2 to TRBJ2-5; tentatively, D is TRBD1 (6 bases). The CDR3 consists of 17 residues. Germline V CDR1 and CDR2: SGHAT, FQNNGV. Here the CDR3 DNA reads TGTGCCAGTAGCTTAGGTGCCCTGGGGGCGGTTCAAGAGACCCAGTACTTC. This sequence encodes CASSLGALGAVQETQYF.

The chain has TRBV24-1 and TRBJ2-1, with D possibly being TRBD2 (6 bases). Trimming shortened V by 4 bases and J by 13 bases, and 19 bases separated the two germline ends. The CDR3 runs to 14 residues. The germline V gene has CDR1 KGHDR and CDR2 SFDVKD. The CDR3 region is CATSEIRDSNYQFF. The CDR3 region has the DNA TGTGCCACCAGTGAGATCCGGGACTCCAATTACCAGTTCTTC.

This sequence joins TRBV12-3 or TRBV12-4 and TRBJ1-1, with D hard to call. The CDR3 consists of 14 residues. V shed 9 bases and J shed 5 bases, with 19 bases lying between them. The CDR3 here is CARNRRERGTEAFF. In DNA, the CDR3 is TGTGCCAGGAACCGGAGGGAGCGAGGGACTGAAGCTTTCTTT.

This clonotype was recorded only once. No conserved phenylalanine or tryptophan ends this CDR3, so it is likely a read error. The chain links TRBV6-5 to TRBJ2-5; D is perhaps TRBD1 (6 bases). The CDR3 is 14 amino acids. Germline V CDR1 and CDR2: MNHEY, SVGAGI. The CDR3 nucleotides are TGTGTCAGCCGGCCCCAGGACAGCCAAGATACCCAGTACCTC. Its translation is CVSRPQDSQDTQYL.

As for this clonotype: A read error is possible here, since a much larger clone lies one base away. V gene TRBV5-5 combines with J gene TRBJ1-6; D is unresolved. Germline-derived CDR1 and CDR2 are SGHKS and YYEKEE (reference sequence). V was cut by 8 bases and J by 7 bases, with 10 bases left in between. The CDR3 has 12 residues. This CDR3 is CARNKGNSPLHF. DNA of the CDR3: TGTGCCAGAAACAAGGGAAATTCACCCCTCCACTTT.

With respect to this clonotype: No conserved phenylalanine or tryptophan is present at the end of the CDR3, so a read error is the likely explanation. This chain links TRBV12-3 or TRBV12-4 with TRBJ2-3, with 11 bases identical to TRBD2. The CDR3 has 16 residues. Trimming took 4 bases from V and 2 from J; bases not matched to a gene: 5. CDR3 region: CASSWRLAGTTDTQYS. Written as DNA, the CDR3 is TGTGCCAGCAGTTGGAGACTAGCGGGGACCACAGATACGCAGTATTCT.

For this clonotype: One base away lies a much larger clone, so this may be a sequencing read error. V usage is TRBV5-1 and J usage is TRBJ2-1; D remains unclear. Germline V lookup: CDR1 SGHRS, CDR2 YFSETQ. With 4 bases removed from V and 6 bases from J, the gap between germline ends came to 8 bases. This CDR3 comprises 12 residues. As DNA, the CDR3 is TGCGCCAGCAGCCAAGACCCCAATGAGCAGTTCTTC. Amino acid sequence: CASSQDPNEQFF.

Comment on this clonotype: A much larger clone differs from this one at a single base, so this may be a read error. The rearrangement joins TRBV12-3 or TRBV12-4 to TRBJ2-1; D is tentatively TRBD1 or TRBD2 (7 bases each). With 6 bases removed from V and 9 bases from J, the gap between germline ends came to 21 bases. This CDR3 contains 15 residues. In DNA, the CDR3 is TGTGCCAGCAGGACAGGGAGGGGGGTTGGGGGTGAGCAGTTCTTC. It translates to CASRTGRGVGGEQFF.

In regard to this clonotype: This may come from a read error, since a much larger clone is one base off. CDR3 loop: CASSYGVTGVYEQYF. The CDR3 nucleotides are TGTGCCAGCAGTTACGGAGTAACGGGAGTTTACGAGCAGTACTTC. The chain carries TRBV6-6 and TRBJ2-7; D is possibly TRBD2 (6 bases). V was cut by 2 bases and J by 4 bases, with 15 bases left in between. CDR3 length: 15 residues. CDR1 MNHNY and CDR2 SVGAGI come from the germline V gene (reference sequence).

The rearrangement links TRBV12-3 or TRBV12-4 to TRBJ2-7; 11 bases line up with TRBD1. This CDR3 region has 15 residues. J gave up 4 bases and V 3 bases, and 5 bases lay outside the gene matches. CDR3 DNA: TGTGCCAGCAGTTTTCCGGGACAGGGGGTTTACGAGCAGTACTTC. Protein product: CASSFPGQGVYEQYF.

In its sample, this clonotype was seen a few times. A much larger clone sits a single nucleotide away, making a read error possible. The rearrangement joins TRBV29-1 to TRBJ2-3; D perhaps matches TRBD1 (5 bases). Looked up from germline, CDR1 is SQVTM and CDR2 is ANQGSEA. This CDR3 contains 13 residues. V dropped 7 bases and J dropped 2 bases, with 13 bases sitting between them. The CDR3 sequence: CSARTFNTDTQYF. CDR3 sequence (DNA): TGCAGCGCTAGGACATTTAACACAGATACGCAGTATTTT.

This clonotype was counted only a few times. A read error may explain this, as a much larger clone is one base away. The conserved phenylalanine or tryptophan is not found at the CDR3 terminus, so this likely reflects a read error. The genes are TRBV5-4 and TRBJ2-5; tentative D call: TRBD2 (5 bases). Looked up from germline, CDR1 is SGHNT and CDR2 is YYREEE (reference sequence). The CDR3 spans 13 residues. The V end lost 4 bases, the J end lost 5 bases, and 12 bases lay between the germline ends. Here the CDR3 DNA reads TGTGCCAGCAGCACCCCGGGGTTGGAGACCCAGTACTCC. Its protein product is CASSTPGLETQYS.

The chain joins TRBV11-3 to TRBJ2-2; D not resolved. This CDR3 contains 14 residues. Germline loops: CDR1 SGHNT, CDR2 YENEEA. The V end was cut by 5 bases, the J end by 8 bases, with 15 bases between. The CDR3 spells CASSPTANSGELFF. The CDR3 DNA sequence: TGTGCCAGCAGCCCGACGGCGAACAGTGGGGAGCTGTTTTTT.

In this sample, this clonotype turned up once. The CDR3 end shows no conserved phenylalanine or tryptophan, and so a read error is likely. The J gene is TRBJ2-5, the V gene TRBV7-9, with 8 bases that match TRBD1. CDR1 and CDR2 from the germline V gene are SEHNR and FQNEAQ (reference sequence). This CDR3 comprises 14 residues. Germline trimming cut 5 bases from V and 5 bases from J; bases unmatched to any gene: 7. The CDR3 DNA reads TGTGCCAGCAGCCCTGGGACAGGTTCCGAGACCCAGTACTCC. This translates into CASSPGTGSETQYS.